This T cell receptor beta chain was captured in a study of T cell repertoires in cytomegalovirus infection (dated by TCRdb to between 2019 and 2020). Regarding the study in general: The HLA type of each donor mattered for the analysis, because public TCR beta signatures pointed to carriage of CMV infection along with the matching HLA type.

CDR3 length: 15 amino acids, cysteine to phenylalanine. Just CDR3 DNA is preserved here, 45 bases in frame from base 1. The junction shows trimming of 7 bases on V and 2 bases on J, plus 17 bases between the germline ends. The germline V gene (reference sequence) sets CDR1 to MNHEY and CDR2 to SMNVEV. This clonotype has a handful of counts. Its antigen target is currently unknown. Base qualities are missing; no much larger clone stands one base away. Sequencing used an Illumina HiSeq 1500. TCRdb handled the public reads itself, with Q25 trimming in fastp and clone calling in MiXCR, and kept productive beta chains. All rows with the same CDR3 protein become a single entry with the most common DNA and genes. The sample yields about 680,000 distinct CDR3 sequences; 20% to 25% were counted once. The leading ten clones occupy around 7.6% of the sample. Broader findings and caveats from the paper: In both this cohort and an independent roughly 350-donor cohort, the cumulative frequency of public TCR beta family members distinguished carriers of CMV infection plus the relevant HLA type. The ex vivo response was dominated by HLA-C-restricted CMV-specific TCR beta clonotypes, and the single most frequent clonotype in two of eight donors was supplied by these HLA-C-restricted clonotypes.

The TCR comes from a human donor in good health (CMV status not recorded). Some clones in this sample may be carry-over from other donors' samples. Sequenced input: CD8+ T cells from PBMCs. The rearranged chain carries TRBV27 and TRBJ1-1; the D gene cannot be named for sure. The nucleotide sequence reads as follows: TGTGCCAGCACTAGAAGCCCGAGGATAAACACTGAAGCTTTCTTT. It is translated as CASTRSPRINTEAFF.